This T cell receptor (beta chain) was sequenced for a study of cytomegalovirus exposure and HLA in healthy donors. Study-level findings and limits: The Asian-associated ancestry cluster reportedly had fewer N-insertions than the 666-donor mean in a later analysis. CMV serostatus was the only recorded immune exposure for donors. A later analysis linked about 17,000 TCR beta sequences to HLA alleles at 0.05 false discovery rate.

It was with 60 Vbeta and 13 Jbeta primers that the PCR ran. Libraries were prepared by immunoSEQ multiplex PCR; TCRdb keeps only in-frame clonotypes and omits some of them. This table has around 150,000 clones, around 65% appearing once. To note about this clone: Its antigen is as yet unknown.

CDR3 length: 13 amino acids. Germline V gene sequence: CDR1 LNHDA, CDR2 SQIVND (reference sequence). The rearrangement joins TRBV19 to TRBJ2-3; TRBD2 agrees at 13 bases. The specimen was PBMCs. This sequence originates from a woman aged 60-70 years in good health and CMV-seronegative. CDR3 region: CATGLAGTDTQYF. The CDR3 nucleotides read TGTGCTACGGGACTAGCGGGGACAGATACGCAGTATTTT.